The 9 T cell receptor beta chains listed next were all sequenced from one sample in a study of blood T cells in healthy people across ages (dated by TCRdb to about 2015). The library was produced with 5' RACE. Reads for this sample came from an Illumina HiSeq 2500. A second PCR of roughly 6 to 11 cycles was run with a J-beta primer mix and a sample-barcoded 5' primer. The raw public data were reprocessed by TCRdb itself: fastp quality trimming at Q25, MiXCR clonotype calling, in-frame beta chains only. Each entry merges the rows of one CDR3 protein and shows their most common DNA and genes. A total of roughly 2 million distinct CDR3 sequences appear in this sample, about 49% of them only once. The ten largest make up approximately 2.1% of the sample. The material sequenced was blood. The receptors were sampled from a middle-aged woman in good health.

On this clonotype: The junction does not match germline at one end; this may be a read error. The rearrangement joins TRBV2 to TRBJ1-2; a weak D match, TRBD1 (6 bases). The CDR3 totals 15 residues. Germline-derived CDR1 and CDR2 are SNHLY and FYNNEI. The CDR3 DNA follows: TGCGCCAGCAGTGGCCAATACAGGGAGGAACAGGGCTACACCTTC. Amino acids: CASSGQYREEQGYTF.

This clonotype was found a few times. V is TRBV20-1 and J is TRBJ2-3; 9 nucleotides line up with TRBD1. V lost 4 bases and J lost 4; bases outside the gene matches: 9. The CDR3 has 15 amino acids. From germline, CDR1 is DFQATT and CDR2 SNEGSKA (reference sequence). The CDR3 nucleotides are TGCAGTGCTAAAAGGACAGGGGTTGGTGCAGATACGCAGTATTTT. Protein sequence: CSAKRTGVGADTQYF.

The genes are TRBV20-1 and TRBJ2-1, with D perhaps matching TRBD1 (6 bases). Germline lookup yields CDR1 DFQATT and CDR2 SNEGSKA (reference sequence). There are 15 residues in the CDR3. Trimming cost V 3 bases and J 10 bases, with 22 bases left between them. CDR3 residues: CSARDITGRGKEQFF. Written as DNA, the CDR3 is TGCAGTGCTAGGGATATTACAGGAAGGGGGAAGGAGCAGTTCTTC.

This clonotype was counted between two and nine times. The chain employs TRBV20-1 and TRBJ2-3; 7 positions agree with TRBD2. The CDR3 is 16 residues long. Germline V lookup: CDR1 DFQATT, CDR2 SNEGSKA (reference sequence). V gave up 0 bases and J gave up 1 base; unmatched junction bases: 7. The CDR3 nucleotides are TGCAGTGCTAGAGACCCCTGGGAGGGGCGCACAGATACGCAGTATTTT. Translating it yields CSARDPWEGRTDTQYF.

Ten or more counts support this clonotype. The chain couples TRBV4-2 to TRBJ1-4; a weak D match, TRBD1 (5 bases). The CDR3 runs 15 residues. Germline loops: CDR1 LGHNA, CDR2 YNFKEQ. V was trimmed by 3 bases and J by 12 bases, leaving 20 bases between them. The CDR3 loop is CASSQRTAAEGELFF. The CDR3 DNA is TGTGCCAGCAGCCAGCGGACCGCAGCCGAAGGGGAACTGTTTTTT.

In its sample, this clonotype was seen once. One junction end does not reproduce the germline sequence, and a read error may be involved. This chain uses TRBV4-1 with TRBJ1-1, with 8 positions matching TRBD1. This CDR3 is 15 amino acids long. From germline, CDR1 is MGHRA and CDR2 YSYEKL. The CDR3 here is CASSQVDRVGTGAFF. DNA for the CDR3: TGCGCCAGCAGCCAAGTGGACAGGGTAGGCACTGGAGCTTTCTTT.

This clonotype was seen a few times. V usage is TRBV11-2 and J usage is TRBJ2-1; the match to TRBD2 covers 13 bases. Germline CDR1 reads SGHAT; CDR2 reads FQNNGV. The V segment lost 5 bases and the J segment 0 bases; nucleotides outside the gene matches: 13. The CDR3 spans 20 residues. The chain's CDR3 is CASSTLRGTSGAPSYNEQFF. DNA of the CDR3: TGTGCCAGCAGCACCCTGCGGGGGACTAGCGGGGCTCCCTCCTACAATGAGCAGTTCTTC.

The J gene is TRBJ1-2, the V gene TRBV20-1; TRBD1 agrees at 11 bases. Germline V gene data show CDR1 as DFQATT and CDR2 as SNEGSKA (reference sequence). The CDR3 sequence is 15 residues long. V shed 6 bases and J 6 bases; nucleotides not matched to a gene: 12. CDR3 sequence: CSASHRDRGGDGYTF. CDR3 bases: TGCAGTGCAAGTCACCGGGACAGGGGGGGAGATGGCTACACCTTC.

The V and J genes are TRBV28 and TRBJ2-5, with a possible D match to TRBD1 (6 bases). The V gene's germline CDR1 is MDHEN and CDR2 SYDVKM. This CDR3 region has 15 residues. V lost 7 bases, J lost 11 bases, and 26 bases lay in between. The CDR3 loop reads CASTRTQRGYNEQYF. For the CDR3, the DNA is TGTGCCAGCACCCGGACCCAAAGGGGGTATAATGAGCAGTACTTC.